A single TCR beta chain is shown here with its context. The source of the sample is a study of control samples from healthy donors and cancer patients. Clones were read by immunoSEQ multiplex PCR, and TCRdb kept only the in-frame ones, dropping some. This sample has over 45,000 clones, with over 85% found just once. This CDR3 has 17 residues. Germline CDR1 and CDR2: LGHNA and YSLEER. V was pared by 0 bases and J by 0 bases, with 13 bases between. The clonotype was recovered from a man younger than 45 with colorectal cancer. This rearrangement joins TRBV4-3 to TRBJ2-3, with no clear D. Sequencing was carried out using PBMCs. In DNA, the CDR3 is TGCGCCAGCAGCCAAGATATAGTCCTCACTAGCACAGATACGCAGTATTTT. Amino acid sequence: CASSQDIVLTSTDTQYF.